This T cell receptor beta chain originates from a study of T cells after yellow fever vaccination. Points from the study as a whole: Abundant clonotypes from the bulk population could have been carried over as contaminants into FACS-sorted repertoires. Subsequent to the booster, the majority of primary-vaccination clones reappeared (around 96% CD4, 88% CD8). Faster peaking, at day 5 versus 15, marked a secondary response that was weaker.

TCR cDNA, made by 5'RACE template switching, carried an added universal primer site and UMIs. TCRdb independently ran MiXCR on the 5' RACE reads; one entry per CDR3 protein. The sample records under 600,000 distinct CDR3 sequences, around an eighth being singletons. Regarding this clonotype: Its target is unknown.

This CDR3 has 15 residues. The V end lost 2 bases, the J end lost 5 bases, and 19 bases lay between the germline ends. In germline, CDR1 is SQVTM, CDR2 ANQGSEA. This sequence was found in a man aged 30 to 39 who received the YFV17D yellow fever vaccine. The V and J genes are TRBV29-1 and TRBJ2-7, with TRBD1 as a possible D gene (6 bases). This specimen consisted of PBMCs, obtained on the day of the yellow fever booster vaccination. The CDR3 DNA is TGCAGCGTTGAACTGGACAGCCAAACTGGGGACGAGCAGTACTTC. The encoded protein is CSVELDSQTGDEQYF.